The entry below describes one T cell receptor (beta chain). This record belongs to a study of T cell changes during pregnancy in multiple sclerosis. The data were produced by immunoSEQ multiplex PCR, yet TCRdb's version contains in-frame clones alone and is incomplete. The sample gives tens of thousands of clones, around nine tenths of which show up once; approximately 0.47% is in the top ten. The sample here was CD4+ T cells from peripheral blood mononuclear cells, taken in the second trimester of pregnancy. The receptor's source is a female donor with multiple sclerosis, enrolled in a pregnancy study.

The CDR3 reads CASSYRRGPNTDTQYF. CDR3 DNA: TGTGCCAGCAGTTACAGGCGGGGGCCTAACACAGATACGCAGTATTTT. V and J are TRBV6-5 and TRBJ2-3; D perhaps matches TRBD2 (7 bases). V lost 2 bases and J lost 2, with 14 bases in between. Germline values: CDR1 MNHEY, CDR2 SVGAGI. The CDR3 runs to 16 residues.